This TCR beta chain appears in the sequencing data of a study of OX40 agonist ivuxolimab in advanced cancers. Turning to the study itself: Three individuals attained partial responses, comprising one hepatocellular carcinoma case and two cutaneous melanoma cases. Notes on the study in general: On average, a greater number of expanded clones characterised CD8+ T cells relative to CD4+. Low normalized T-cell clonal expansion was additionally recorded for some nonresponders. At doses 0.1 to 3.0 mg/kg, CD4+ and CD8+ clones expanded.

Remarks on this clone: The antigen is not known.

The CDR3 covers 11 residues. Germline CDR1 SGHTS, CDR2 YDEGEE. V lost 4 bases, J lost 14 bases, and 12 bases lay in between. The protocol was immunoSEQ multiplex PCR, while the TCRdb copy is restricted to in-frame clones and leaves out a portion. This sample has roughly 100,000 clones, with roughly 90% found just once. The clonotype was recovered from an adult with an advanced solid tumor such as melanoma, head and neck, liver or kidney cancer. The chain joins TRBV5-8 to TRBJ1-4, with D tentatively TRBD1 (5 bases). The sample here was CD4+ or CD8+ T cells sorted from blood, taken in a trial of the OX40 agonist ivuxolimab. The CDR3 bases are TGTGCCAGCAGCCGCCGGGGGGGGCTGTTTTTT. Protein product: CASSRRGGLFF. Looking up the rest from reference TRBV5-8 and TRBJ1-4 gives the full variable domain: EAGVTQSPTHLIKTRGQQATLRCSPISGHTSVYWYQQALGLGLQFLLWYDEGEERNRGNFPPRFSGRQFPNYSSELNVNALELEDSALYLCASSRRGGLFFGSGTQLSVL.